A single sample is the source of the 29 T cell receptor beta chains below, sequenced in a study of blood T cell repertoires in COVID-19. Generated by immunoSEQ multiplex PCR, the TCRdb table keeps only in-frame clones and is missing some. This sample has 84,000 or so clones, with 80% to 90% found just once. Sequenced: peripheral blood. The receptors shown here come from a woman of 80 years or more with acute or convalescent COVID-19.

The J gene is TRBJ2-5, the V gene TRBV6-2 or TRBV6-3; TRBD2 matches 11 bases. CDR3 size: 15 residues. Trimming removed 4 bases from V and 5 bases from J; junction bases left unmatched: 6. Germline-derived CDR1 and CDR2 are MNHEY and SVGEGT. This CDR3 is CASSSGTSGYETQYF. CDR3 DNA: TGTGCCAGCAGTTCCGGGACTAGCGGCTATGAGACCCAGTACTTC.

In its sample, this clone was seen a few times. This chain connects TRBV5-1 to TRBJ1-1, with 7 positions matching TRBD1. This CDR3 has 16 amino acids. J lost 4 bases, V lost 4 bases, and 13 bases had no gene match. Germline V lookup: CDR1 SGHRS, CDR2 YFSETQ. For the CDR3, the DNA is TGCGCCAGCAGCGAGCAATTGACAGGGATTGGCACTGAAGCTTTCTTT. Its translation is CASSEQLTGIGTEAFF.

This chain uses TRBV29-1 with TRBJ1-1, with 7 bases identical to TRBD1. Germline V gene data show CDR1 as SQVTM and CDR2 as ANQGSEA. The V and J ends lost 5 bases and 4 bases, in that order; junction bases with no gene match: 7. The CDR3 loop spans 13 amino acids. The CDR3 sequence: CSVPKTGITEAFF. CDR3 nucleotides: TGCAGCGTTCCCAAGACAGGGATCACTGAAGCTTTCTTT. The full variable domain, in which reference TRBV29-1 and TRBJ1-1 provide the parts outside the CDR3, is SAVISQKPSRDICQRGTSLTIQCQVDSQVTMMFWYRQQPGQSLTLIATANQGSEATYESGFVIDKFPISRPNLTFSTLTVSNMSPEDSSIYLCSVPKTGITEAFFGQGTRLTVV.

This chain connects TRBV19 to TRBJ1-2; 7 bases are a match to TRBD1. V shed 7 bases, J shed 5 bases, and the junction held 10 bases outside the gene matches. CDR1 is LNHDA, CDR2 SQIVND, per germline (reference sequence). The CDR3 is 14 residues long. The CDR3: CASTLRQGRYGYTF. DNA of the CDR3: TGTGCCAGTACCCTGAGACAGGGTAGATATGGCTACACCTTC.

The rearrangement links TRBV24-1 to TRBJ2-3, with D hard to call. The length of the CDR3 is 15 residues. V was cut by 4 bases and J by 2 bases, with 12 bases left in between. Germline loops: CDR1 KGHDR, CDR2 SFDVKD. CDR3 sequence: CATSDPARLTDTQYF. CDR3 nucleotides: TGTGCCACCAGTGACCCAGCGAGACTCACAGATACGCAGTATTTT.

In nucleotides, the CDR3 is TGCAGTGCTAGTACCAGACAGGGGCTCGGTGGCTACACCTTC. It encodes CSASTRQGLGGYTF. This sequence joins TRBV20-1 and TRBJ1-2, with 8 nucleotides matching TRBD1. The CDR3 sequence is 14 residues long. V lost 3 bases and J lost 7; bases outside the gene matches: 10. Germline V CDR1 and CDR2: DFQATT, SNEGSKA (reference sequence).

The CDR3 region is CASQLQGSTGELFF. CDR3 sequence (DNA): TGCGCCAGCCAGCTACAGGGGTCCACCGGGGAGCTGTTTTTT. This chain connects TRBV10-1 to TRBJ2-2, with 7 bases aligning to TRBD1. CDR1 is WNHNN and CDR2 is SYGVQD in the germline V gene (reference sequence). The V and J ends lost 8 bases and 4 bases, in that order; junction bases with no gene match: 7. The CDR3 covers 14 residues.

The sample holds one count of this clone. V usage is TRBV5-6 and J usage is TRBJ1-1; 7 bases align to TRBD1. Germline CDR1 and CDR2: SGHDT and YYEEEE. V shed 2 bases, J shed 4 bases, and the junction held 8 bases outside the gene matches. There are 15 residues in the CDR3. The DNA of the CDR3 is TGTGCCAGCAGCTTCCCAGGGGGATTGGGCACTGAAGCTTTCTTT. Translation gives CASSFPGGLGTEAFF.

This clone has only one observation. This chain connects TRBV6-5 to TRBJ2-7; a possible D gene is TRBD2 (5 bases). V was trimmed by 0 bases and J by 0 bases, leaving 12 bases between them. The CDR3 is made up of 16 amino acids. Germline V gene data show CDR1 as MNHEY and CDR2 as SVGAGI. The CDR3 sequence is CASSYSWTPNSYEQYF. DNA of the CDR3: TGTGCCAGCAGTTACTCGTGGACTCCAAACTCCTACGAGCAGTACTTC.

The table lists this clone with a few counts. V gene TRBV10-2 combines with J gene TRBJ1-5; 7 bases align to TRBD1. This CDR3 spans 13 amino acids. CDR1 and CDR2 (germline): WSHSY, SAAADI. The J segment lost 7 bases and the V segment lost 6 bases, leaving 6 bases of the junction unmatched. CDR3 sequence (DNA): TGCGCCAGCAGGCCGACAGGGTTCCAGCCCCAGCATTTT. Its protein is CASRPTGFQPQHF.

Notes on this clone: The junction departs from the called germline gene at one end, perhaps through a read error. This chain joins TRBV28 and TRBJ2-7, with D perhaps TRBD1 (5 bases). Looked up from germline, CDR1 is MDHEN and CDR2 is SYDVKM. The CDR3 length is 12 residues. The DNA of the CDR3 is TGTGCCAGCAGCAGTTTAGGGGCCAGGGCCTCCTTC. This codes for CASSSLGARASF.

V and J are TRBV5-1 and TRBJ2-3, with D unclear. Germline CDR1 is SGHRS and CDR2 is YFSETQ. The V end lost 1 base, the J end lost 5 bases, and 8 bases lay between the germline ends. The CDR3 totals 13 residues. Written as DNA, the CDR3 is TGCGCCAGCAGCTTGCCCTCCAGAGATACGCAGTATTTT. As protein: CASSLPSRDTQYF. The variable domain in full, with the rest retrieved from reference TRBV5-1 and TRBJ2-3, is KAGVTQTPRYLIKTRGQQVTLSCSPISGHRSVSWYQQTPGQGLQFLFEYFSETQRNKGNFPGRFSGRQFSNSRSEMNVSTLELGDSALYLCASSLPSRDTQYFGPGTRLTVL.

This sequence joins TRBV6-5 and TRBJ1-2; 9 bases match TRBD1. CDR3 size: 15 residues. From germline, CDR1 is MNHEY and CDR2 SVGAGI. The ends lost 5 bases at V and 0 bases at J; junction bases unmatched: 4. CDR3 nucleotides: TGTGCCAGCAGTACCGGGACAGGGACTAACTATGGCTACACCTTC. Translated: CASSTGTGTNYGYTF.

The chain joins TRBV19 to TRBJ1-1, with TRBD1 identical over 8 bases. Per the germline V gene, CDR1 is LNHDA and CDR2 is SQIVND (reference sequence). CDR3 size: 15 residues. V shed 5 bases, J shed 6 bases, and the junction held 11 bases outside the gene matches. CDR3 sequence reads: CASSQLPGQASEAFF. CDR3 coding DNA: TGTGCCAGTAGTCAACTCCCGGGACAGGCCTCTGAAGCTTTCTTT. The variable domain in full, completed from reference TRBV19 and TRBJ1-1, reads DGGITQSPKYLFRKEGQNVTLSCEQNLNHDAMYWYRQDPGQGLRLIYYSQIVNDFQKGDIAEGYSVSREKKESFPLTVTSAQKNPTAFYLCASSQLPGQASEAFFGQGTRLTVV.

About this clone: The sample holds other DNA sequences that translate to the same CDR3. The chain recombines TRBV3-1 (or the pseudogene TRBV3-2) with TRBJ1-3; D gene uncertain. CDR1 is LGHDT and CDR2 is YNNKEL in the germline V gene (reference sequence). This CDR3 region has 13 residues. V lost 4 bases to trimming and J lost 1 base, with 5 bases between them. This chain's CDR3 is CASSPGSGNTIYF. CDR3 DNA sequence: TGTGCCAGCAGCCCAGGATCTGGAAACACCATATATTTT.

The V call is TRBV30, the J call TRBJ2-7; the D gene is possibly TRBD1 (5 bases). Germline lookup yields CDR1 GTSNPN and CDR2 SVGIG (reference sequence). The CDR3 loop spans 14 amino acids. Trimming left V 3 bases short and J 4 bases short, with 16 bases between. Here the CDR3 reads CAWSIPRVRYEQYF. In DNA, the CDR3 is TGTGCCTGGAGCATACCCAGGGTCCGGTACGAGCAGTACTTC.

This rearrangement joins TRBV2 to TRBJ2-5, with 8 bases matching TRBD2. V dropped 6 bases and J dropped 2; count of bases not matched to a gene: 11. This CDR3 comprises 16 residues. Germline V lookup: CDR1 SNHLY, CDR2 FYNNEI. The CDR3 region is CASRSARGVLQETQYF. The CDR3 bases are TGTGCCAGCAGATCGGCGCGGGGGGTCCTACAAGAGACCCAGTACTTC.

The gene calls are TRBV28 and TRBJ2-7; D possibly corresponds to TRBD1 (5 bases). The CDR3 length is 16 residues. Trimming removed 8 bases from V and 0 bases from J, with 20 bases in between. The germline V gene has CDR1 MDHEN and CDR2 SYDVKM. In nucleotides, the CDR3 is TGTGCCAGCGGGAACCCGCAGGGCCCCAGCTCCTACGAGCAGTACTTC. It specifies CASGNPQGPSSYEQYF.

The V gene is TRBV6-5, the J gene TRBJ2-3, with no clear D. The CDR3 totals 12 residues. Per germline, CDR1 MNHEY and CDR2 SVGAGI. Deletions cut 6 bases from V and 10 bases from J, with 14 bases between. CDR3 amino acids: CASSPTTSAQYF. DNA for the CDR3: TGTGCCAGCAGCCCAACCACTTCGGCGCAGTATTTT.

This clone appeared a few times. The CDR3 DNA reads TGTGCCAGCAGCTTTAAGCTGAACACTGAAGCTTTCTTT. Translated: CASSFKLNTEAFF. This rearrangement joins TRBV7-2 to TRBJ1-1; D is unresolved. Germline CDR1 SGHTA, CDR2 FQGNSA. Trimming shortened V by 3 bases and J by 0 bases, and 5 bases separated the two germline ends. The CDR3 totals 13 residues.

This chain uses TRBV7-2 with TRBJ2-2; TRBD1 matches 8 bases. This CDR3 comprises 15 residues. V lost 5 bases, J lost 5 bases, and 7 bases stayed unmatched. The germline V gene encodes CDR1 SGHTA and CDR2 FQGNSA. The CDR3: CASSVGQGRTGELFF. In nucleotides, the CDR3 is TGTGCCAGCAGCGTTGGACAGGGCAGGACCGGGGAGCTGTTTTTT.

The genes are TRBV6-2 or TRBV6-3 and TRBJ1-1, with unresolved D. Per the germline V gene, CDR1 is MNHEY and CDR2 is SVGEGT. CDR3 length equals 15 residues. V was shortened by 2 bases and J by 1 base, with 11 bases between the two germline ends. CDR3 sequence reads: CASSYLITQNTEAFF. The CDR3 coding sequence is TGTGCCAGCAGTTACCTCATTACTCAGAACACTGAAGCTTTCTTT.

The V call is TRBV5-1, the J call TRBJ2-5, with a weak D call TRBD1 (6 bases). With 0 bases removed from V and 1 base from J, the gap between germline ends came to 7 bases. The CDR3 loop spans 14 amino acids. Germline assignment: CDR1 SGHRS and CDR2 YFSETQ. The CDR3 coding sequence is TGCGCCAGCAGCTTGGAAGGGGGCCAAGAGACCCAGTACTTC. This sequence encodes CASSLEGGQETQYF.

The rearrangement links TRBV6-1 to TRBJ1-3; maybe TRBD1 (5 bases). Trimming took 1 base from V and 2 from J, leaving 6 bases between them. The CDR3 runs to 14 residues. From germline, CDR1 is MNHNS and CDR2 SASEGT. In DNA, the CDR3 is TGTGCCAGCAGTGAAGGGGGCGCTGGAAACACCATATATTTT. Translation: CASSEGGAGNTIYF.

The chain's CDR3 is CASSPDFTGELFF. The DNA for the CDR3 is TGTGCCAGCAGCCCGGACTTCACCGGGGAGCTGTTTTTT. The chain is built from TRBV11-3 and TRBJ2-2; D is possibly TRBD2 (5 bases). Germline V gives CDR1 SGHNT, CDR2 YENEEA. The CDR3 has 13 residues. Trimming took off 5 bases at V and 4 bases at J, with 8 bases between the two ends.

Regarding this clone: The same CDR3 also results from other DNA sequences found in this sample. The gene calls are TRBV5-1 and TRBJ2-2; 8 nucleotides align to TRBD2. Germline V CDR1 and CDR2: SGHRS, YFSETQ. This CDR3 is 15 amino acids long. The junction had 6 bases not matched to a gene; V was cut back by 4 bases and J by 4 bases. CDR3 sequence reads: CASSPGGRGTGELFF. CDR3 nucleotide sequence: TGCGCCAGCAGCCCGGGGGGGCGGGGCACCGGGGAGCTGTTTTTT.

V is TRBV29-1 and J is TRBJ2-7, with TRBD1 as a possible D gene (5 bases). CDR3 length: 14 residues. CDR1 and CDR2 from the germline V gene are SQVTM and ANQGSEA. V was clipped by 0 bases and J by 5 bases, with 14 bases between them. This CDR3 reads CSVEEHQGTNEQYF. CDR3 DNA: TGCAGCGTTGAAGAGCACCAGGGTACTAACGAGCAGTACTTC.

The CDR3 sequence: CASSQQGTNEKLFF. CDR3 nucleotide sequence: TGTGCCAGTAGTCAACAGGGTACTAATGAAAAACTGTTTTTT. This chain uses TRBV19 with TRBJ1-4, with D possibly matching TRBD1 (6 bases). V lost 5 bases and J 2 bases, leaving 9 bases between the germline ends. This CDR3 contains 14 residues. Germline V gene data show CDR1 as LNHDA and CDR2 as SQIVND (reference sequence).

The chain combines TRBV19 with TRBJ1-1, with a tentative D call TRBD1 (5 bases). Trimming shortened V by 0 bases and J by 1 base, and 6 bases separated the two germline ends. Germline V gene sequence: CDR1 LNHDA, CDR2 SQIVND (reference sequence). This CDR3 is built from 14 residues. The CDR3 spells CASSIDRANTEAFF. For the CDR3, the DNA is TGTGCCAGTAGTATAGACAGGGCGAACACTGAAGCTTTCTTT.